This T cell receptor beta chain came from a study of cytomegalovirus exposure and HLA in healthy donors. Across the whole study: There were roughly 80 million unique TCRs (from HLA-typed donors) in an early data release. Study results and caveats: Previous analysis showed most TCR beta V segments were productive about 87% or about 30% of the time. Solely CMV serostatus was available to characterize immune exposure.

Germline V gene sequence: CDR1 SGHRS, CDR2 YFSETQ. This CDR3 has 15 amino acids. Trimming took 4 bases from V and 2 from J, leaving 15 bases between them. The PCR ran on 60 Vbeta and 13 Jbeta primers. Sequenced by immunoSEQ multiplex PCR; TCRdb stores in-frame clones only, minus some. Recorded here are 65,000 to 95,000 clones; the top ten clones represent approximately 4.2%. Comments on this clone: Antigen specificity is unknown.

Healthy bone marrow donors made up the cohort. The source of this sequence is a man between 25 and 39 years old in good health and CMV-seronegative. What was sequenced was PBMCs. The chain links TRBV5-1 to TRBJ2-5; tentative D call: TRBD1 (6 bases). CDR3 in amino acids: CASSTTGTSQETQYF. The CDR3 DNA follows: TGCGCCAGCAGCACAACCGGGACATCACAAGAGACCCAGTACTTC.